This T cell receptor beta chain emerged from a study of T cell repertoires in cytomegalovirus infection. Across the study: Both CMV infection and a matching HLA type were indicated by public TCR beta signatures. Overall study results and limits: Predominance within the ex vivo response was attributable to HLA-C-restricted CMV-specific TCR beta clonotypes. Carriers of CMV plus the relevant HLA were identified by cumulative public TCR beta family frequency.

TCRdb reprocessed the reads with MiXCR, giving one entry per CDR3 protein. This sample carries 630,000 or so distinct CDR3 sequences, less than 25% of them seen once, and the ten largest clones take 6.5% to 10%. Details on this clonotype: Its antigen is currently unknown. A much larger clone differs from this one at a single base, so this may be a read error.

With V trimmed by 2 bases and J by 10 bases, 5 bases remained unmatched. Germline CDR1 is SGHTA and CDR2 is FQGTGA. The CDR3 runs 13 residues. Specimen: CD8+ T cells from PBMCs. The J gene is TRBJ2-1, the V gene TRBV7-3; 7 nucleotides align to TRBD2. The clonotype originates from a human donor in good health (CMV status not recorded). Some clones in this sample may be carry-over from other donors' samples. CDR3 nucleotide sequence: TGTGCCAGCAGCTTATGGGAGGGGAGGGAGCAGTTCTTC. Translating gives CASSLWEGREQFF.